These 7 T cell receptor beta chains originate from one sample sequenced in a study of cytomegalovirus exposure and HLA in healthy donors. The primer mix had 60 Vbeta and 13 Jbeta primers. The data were produced by immunoSEQ multiplex PCR, yet TCRdb's version contains in-frame clones alone and is incomplete. This repertoire shows about 170,000 clones, approximately 78% found once; its top ten account for 13%. Sequencing was carried out using PBMCs. The receptors were gathered from a woman between 50 and 59 years old in good health and CMV-seropositive.

Regarding this clone: Distinct nucleotide sequences in the sample also encode this CDR3. This chain links TRBV2 with TRBJ2-1, with a weak D call TRBD2 (6 bases). The germline V gene has CDR1 SNHLY and CDR2 FYNNEI. The V end was cut by 4 bases, the J end by 10 bases, with 14 bases between. The CDR3 spans 13 residues. CDR3 sequence reads: CASSVLASSEQFF. DNA of the CDR3: TGTGCCAGCAGTGTCCTAGCGTCCTCGGAGCAGTTCTTC.

The rearrangement joins TRBV11-3 to TRBJ1-2; D is unresolved. Looked up from germline, CDR1 is SGHNT and CDR2 is YENEEA. The CDR3 spans 13 residues. Trimming took 6 bases from V and 7 from J, leaving 15 bases between them. CDR3: CASSRSLILGYTF. As DNA, the CDR3 is TGTGCCAGCAGTCGAAGCTTGATTCTTGGCTACACCTTC. The variable domain in full, with the rest retrieved from reference TRBV11-3 and TRBJ1-2, is EAGVVQSPRYKIIEKKQPVAFWCNPISGHNTLYWYLQNLGQGPELLIRYENEEAVDDSQLPKDRFSAERLKGVDSTLKIQPAELGDSAVYLCASSRSLILGYTFGSGTRLTVV.

The V call is TRBV4-1, the J call TRBJ2-1, with 12 bases lining up with TRBD2. V dropped 5 bases and J dropped 3; count of bases not matched to a gene: 5. This CDR3 has 16 amino acids. Germline lookup yields CDR1 MGHRA and CDR2 YSYEKL. The CDR3 region has the DNA TGCGCCAGCAGCTTTCTAGCGGGGGGGTTCTACAATGAGCAGTTCTTC. Its protein product is CASSFLAGGFYNEQFF.

This chain links TRBV5-1 with TRBJ2-7, with D maybe TRBD1 (6 bases). CDR1 SGHRS and CDR2 YFSETQ come from the germline V gene. V was shortened by 4 bases and J by 4 bases, with 6 bases between the two germline ends. The CDR3 has 11 amino acids. The CDR3 sequence: CASSQGYEQYF. CDR3 bases: TGCGCCAGCAGCCAGGGGTACGAGCAGTACTTC.

V usage is TRBV27 and J usage is TRBJ1-2, with a possible D match to TRBD1 (6 bases). Trimming stripped 5 bases from V and 0 bases from J, with 10 bases between. Germline CDR1 reads MNHEY; CDR2 reads SMNVEV (reference sequence). The CDR3 loop spans 14 amino acids. The CDR3 loop is CASSPGQTNYGYTF. DNA of the CDR3: TGTGCCAGCAGTCCAGGACAGACTAACTATGGCTACACCTTC.

The chain couples TRBV6-1 to TRBJ2-5, with 7 bases matching TRBD2. Trimming at V came to 6 bases and at J to 1 base, leaving 5 bases not matched to a gene. CDR3 length equals 14 residues. The germline CDR1 and CDR2 sequences are MNHNS and SASEGT. DNA of the CDR3: TGTGCCAGCAGGGACCCGGGGGGCCAAGAGACCCAGTACTTC. It encodes CASRDPGGQETQYF.

V gene TRBV6-5 combines with J gene TRBJ1-6; D is unclear. This CDR3 is built from 15 residues. CDR1 is MNHEY and CDR2 is SVGAGI in the germline V gene. V was shortened by 0 bases and J by 14 bases, with 17 bases between the two germline ends. This CDR3 is CASSYSRRPERTLHF. The CDR3, as DNA: TGTGCCAGCAGTTACTCGAGGCGTCCGGAGCGAACCCTCCACTTT.